The 24 T cell receptor beta chains given below trace back to one sample, sequenced in a study of low-dose radiotherapy and immunotherapy resistance in tumors. Amplification of TCRs used a constant-region primer and V-primer adapter for 15 to 25 PCR cycles. TCRdb called the reads again in MiXCR, with one record for every CDR3 protein. The data show tens of thousands of distinct CDR3 sequences, approximately 12% seen once. Time point given: before trial treatment. The sample was PBMCs, taken before treatment. The receptors stem from a female donor with ovarian cancer.

This clonotype was counted many times. The J gene is TRBJ2-2, the V gene TRBV2, with unresolved D. Germline V CDR1 and CDR2: SNHLY, FYNNEI. This CDR3 is 11 amino acids long. V dropped 1 base and J dropped 9 bases, with 3 bases sitting between them. The CDR3 DNA is TGTGCCAGCAGTGAAGGCAGGGAGCTGTTTTTT. Amino acid sequence: CASSEGRELFF.

This clonotype came up many times. J is TRBJ2-7 and V is TRBV28; D may be TRBD1 (5 bases). In germline, CDR1 is MDHEN, CDR2 SYDVKM. With 7 bases removed from V and 2 bases from J, the gap between germline ends came to 12 bases. The CDR3 loop spans 13 amino acids. Written as DNA, the CDR3 is TGTGCCAGCACCTGGGGCTCAACCTACGAGCAGTACTTC. This gives the protein CASTWGSTYEQYF.

The sample holds many counts of this clonotype. The gene calls are TRBV20-1 and TRBJ2-5; D unresolved. V lost 0 bases and J 2 bases, leaving 7 bases between the germline ends. From germline, CDR1 is DFQATT and CDR2 SNEGSKA (reference sequence). The CDR3 contains 13 residues. The CDR3 is CSARDPGQETQYF. In DNA, the CDR3 is TGCAGTGCTAGAGATCCCGGACAAGAGACCCAGTACTTC.

There are many counts of this clonotype. This chain connects TRBV20-1 to TRBJ1-5; 7 bases are shared with TRBD1. Germline CDR1 reads DFQATT; CDR2 reads SNEGSKA (reference sequence). The CDR3 is 20 residues long. J gave up 7 bases and V 2 bases, and 26 bases lay outside the gene matches. CDR3 amino acids: CSARSFGSPISSGGGQPQHF. CDR3 bases: TGCAGTGCTAGATCCTTCGGGTCTCCGATCTCCTCAGGGGGTGGGCAGCCCCAGCATTTT.

This clonotype occurred many times. The J gene is TRBJ1-1, the V gene TRBV2, with D perhaps matching TRBD1 (5 bases). The CDR3 has 14 residues. Trimming removed 7 bases at V and 5 bases at J, with 17 bases between. The V gene's germline CDR1 is SNHLY and CDR2 FYNNEI. CDR3 coding DNA: TGTGCCAGCATCCCGGGACTTACCTCAACTGAAGCTTTCTTT. Amino acids: CASIPGLTSTEAFF.

This clonotype was recorded many times. The CDR3 protein is CASSFPGSYEQYF. CDR3 coding DNA: TGTGCCAGCAGCTTTCCGGGCAGCTACGAGCAGTACTTC. The chain combines TRBV7-8 with TRBJ2-7; D is uncertain. Germline V gene lookup returns CDR1 SGHVS and CDR2 FQNEAQ. Trimming cost V 3 bases and J 3 bases, with 9 bases left between them. This CDR3 is built from 13 residues. Drawing the rest from reference TRBV7-8 and TRBJ2-7, the complete variable domain is GAGVSQSPRYKVAKRGQDVALRCDPISGHVSLFWYQQALGQGPEFLTYFQNEAQLDKSGLPSDRFFAERPEGSVSTLKIQRTQQEDSAVYLCASSFPGSYEQYFGPGTRLTVT.

This clonotype was observed many times. In DNA, the CDR3 is TGTGCCAGCAGCTCCCTCTCCTTTACTAGCGGGAGAACCAATGAGCAGTTCTTC. Residues: CASSSLSFTSGRTNEQFF. V usage is TRBV6-5 and J usage is TRBJ2-1, with TRBD2 matching over 11 bases. The CDR3 has 18 amino acids. Trimming took 6 bases from V and 6 from J; bases not matched to a gene: 16. The germline V gene encodes CDR1 MNHEY and CDR2 SVGAGI.

The genes are TRBV2 and TRBJ1-2; D uncertain. The CDR3 spans 12 residues. The V end was cut by 7 bases, the J end by 6 bases, with 12 bases between. CDR1 is SNHLY, CDR2 FYNNEI, per germline. CDR3 residues: CASTVRADGYTF. The CDR3 nucleotides are TGTGCCAGCACTGTTAGGGCAGATGGCTACACCTTC.

This clonotype was detected many times. The gene calls are TRBV5-8 and TRBJ2-7; tentatively, D is TRBD1 (6 bases). CDR1 is SGHTS, CDR2 YDEGEE, per germline. V was trimmed by 0 bases and J by 4 bases, leaving 14 bases between them. CDR3 length: 15 residues. The CDR3 protein is CASSLALGHYYEQYF. DNA for the CDR3: TGTGCCAGCAGCTTGGCCTTGGGACATTATTACGAGCAGTACTTC. Based on the CDR3 plus reference TRBV5-8 and TRBJ2-7, the full variable domain is EAGVTQSPTHLIKTRGQQATLRCSPISGHTSVYWYQQALGLGLQFLLWYDEGEERNRGNFPPRFSGRQFPNYSSELNVNALELEDSALYLCASSLALGHYYEQYFGPGTRLTVT.

This clonotype was observed many times. CDR3 region: CAISESPGGGTDTQYF. The CDR3 DNA reads as TGTGCCATCAGTGAGTCTCCAGGGGGAGGGACAGATACGCAGTATTTT. The chain links TRBV10-3 to TRBJ2-3; TRBD1 or TRBD2 may be the D gene (7 bases each). The germline V and J ends were trimmed by 0 bases and 3 bases, with 13 bases remaining between them. The CDR3 loop spans 16 amino acids. Germline V gene sequence: CDR1 ENHRY, CDR2 SYGVKD.

This clonotype was seen once. A read error is possible here, since a much larger clone lies one base away. V gene TRBV7-9 combines with J gene TRBJ2-7, with 7 positions matching TRBD1. Germline-derived CDR1 and CDR2 are SEHNR and FQNEAQ (reference sequence). Unmatched junction bases numbered 11, after V lost 5 bases and J lost 4 bases. The CDR3 consists of 15 residues. CDR3: CASSPQHAGGYEQYF. The CDR3 coding sequence is TGTGCCAGCAGCCCACAACACGCAGGGGGATACGAGCAGTACTTC.

This clonotype has a count of ten or more. This chain connects TRBV4-1 to TRBJ2-1, with D tentatively TRBD2 (6 bases). Trimming took 7 bases from V and 0 from J, leaving 13 bases between them. The CDR3 length is 15 residues. The germline CDR1 and CDR2 sequences are MGHRA and YSYEKL. This CDR3 reads CASKPSASSYNEQFF. The CDR3 nucleotides are TGCGCCAGCAAACCTAGCGCGAGCTCCTACAATGAGCAGTTCTTC.

This clonotype was picked up many times. This rearrangement joins TRBV28 to TRBJ2-7, with a weak D call TRBD1 (5 bases). Germline loops: CDR1 MDHEN, CDR2 SYDVKM. The CDR3 spans 16 residues. Trimming removed 5 bases at V and 5 bases at J, with 22 bases between. The CDR3 reads CASSSTWGPSSHEQYF. The CDR3 nucleotides read TGTGCCAGCAGTAGTACTTGGGGCCCATCGTCTCACGAGCAGTACTTC.

This clonotype has a count of ten or more. V gene TRBV12-3 or TRBV12-4 combines with J gene TRBJ1-1; D remains ambiguous. This CDR3 contains 14 residues. V lost 6 bases to trimming and J lost 3 bases, with 14 bases between them. In DNA, the CDR3 is TGTGCCAGCAGCCACTCTCGCGGGGACACTGAAGCTTTCTTT. Translating gives CASSHSRGDTEAFF.

This clonotype showed up many times. This chain joins TRBV28 and TRBJ2-2, with no clear D. The length of the CDR3 is 14 residues. Germline V lookup: CDR1 MDHEN, CDR2 SYDVKM. Trimming stripped 7 bases from V and 3 bases from J, with 12 bases between. The CDR3 protein is CASIPTLDTGELFF. The CDR3 DNA follows: TGTGCCAGCATCCCGACCCTGGACACCGGGGAGCTGTTTTTT.

The table lists this clonotype with many counts. The chain employs TRBV20-1 and TRBJ1-3, with D possibly being TRBD1 (6 bases). Germline V CDR1 and CDR2: DFQATT, SNEGSKA (reference sequence). Trimming took 1 base from V and 0 from J, leaving 10 bases between them. This CDR3 has 15 amino acids. The CDR3 sequence is CSARGDTSSGNTIYF. CDR3 sequence (DNA): TGCAGTGCTAGAGGGGACACGAGCTCTGGAAACACCATATATTTT.

DNA for the CDR3: TGTGCCAGCAGCCAAGGTCTAGCCGGAAACTACAATGAGCAGTTCTTC. Translated, it gives CASSQGLAGNYNEQFF. This rearrangement joins TRBV4-2 to TRBJ2-1; TRBD2 might be the D (5 bases). V lost 1 base, J lost 3 bases, and 13 bases lay in between. This CDR3 is built from 16 residues. Germline V gene lookup returns CDR1 LGHNA and CDR2 YNFKEQ.

This clonotype has a count of ten or more. The chain uses TRBV12-3 or TRBV12-4 and TRBJ2-5; 12 bases are a match to TRBD2. There are 16 residues in the CDR3. Germline trimming cut 1 base from V and 5 bases from J; bases unmatched to any gene: 5. The CDR3 region is CASSLGTSGGWETQYF. The CDR3 region has the DNA TGTGCCAGCAGTTTAGGAACTAGCGGGGGGTGGGAGACCCAGTACTTC.

This clonotype was recorded at least ten times. The chain links TRBV20-1 to TRBJ1-1; D is perhaps TRBD1 (5 bases). In germline, CDR1 is DFQATT, CDR2 SNEGSKA (reference sequence). CDR3 size: 15 residues. The V end lost 3 bases, the J end lost 0 bases, and 14 bases lay between the germline ends. This CDR3 is CSASGGSYMNTEAFF. CDR3 coding DNA: TGCAGTGCTAGTGGGGGGTCGTACATGAACACTGAAGCTTTCTTT.

This clonotype was seen ten or more times. J is TRBJ1-4 and V is TRBV3-1; D ambiguous. V lost 0 bases to trimming and J lost 7 bases, with 6 bases between them. CDR3 length equals 13 residues. Germline V gene lookup returns CDR1 LGHDT and CDR2 YNNKEL (reference sequence). The CDR3 DNA follows: TGTGCCAGCAGCCAAGAGTTTTCTGAAAAACTGTTTTTT. This codes for CASSQEFSEKLFF. Based on the CDR3 plus reference TRBV3-1 and TRBJ1-4, the full variable domain is DTAVSQTPKYLVTQMGNDKSIKCEQNLGHDTMYWYKQDSKKFLKIMFSYNNKELIINETVPNRFSPKSPDKAHLNLHINSLELGDSAVYFCASSQEFSEKLFFGSGTQLSVL.

This clonotype was observed at least ten times. The chain has TRBV5-1 and TRBJ1-1; maybe TRBD1 (5 bases). CDR1 and CDR2 from the germline V gene are SGHRS and YFSETQ. V was clipped by 7 bases and J by 4 bases, with 14 bases between them. This CDR3 has 13 residues. The CDR3 loop is CASRSSGGTEAFF. CDR3 nucleotides: TGCGCCAGCCGTTCTTCGGGGGGCACTGAAGCTTTCTTT.

The chain links TRBV28 to TRBJ2-2, with TRBD2 matching 12 bases. CDR3 length: 16 amino acids. CDR1 MDHEN and CDR2 SYDVKM come from the germline V gene. The ends lost 0 bases at V and 7 bases at J; junction bases unmatched: 3. The CDR3 here is CASSLWTSGSVGELFF. CDR3 DNA sequence: TGTGCCAGCAGTTTATGGACTAGCGGGAGCGTCGGGGAGCTGTTTTTT. Drawing the rest from reference TRBV28 and TRBJ2-2, the complete variable domain is DVKVTQSSRYLVKRTGEKVFLECVQDMDHENMFWYRQDPGLGLRLIYFSYDVKMKEKGDIPEGYSVSREKKERFSLILESASTNQTSMYLCASSLWTSGSVGELFFGEGSRLTVL.

The sample holds many counts of this clonotype. V usage is TRBV20-1 and J usage is TRBJ2-6; 7 nucleotides agree with TRBD1. The V gene end was trimmed by 3 bases and the J gene end by 2 bases; junction bases not matched to a gene: 4. The length of the CDR3 is 15 residues. Germline loops: CDR1 DFQATT, CDR2 SNEGSKA (reference sequence). The CDR3 bases are TGCAGTGCTAGGGGTGACAGGGCTGGGGCCAACGTCCTGACTTTC. Its translation: CSARGDRAGANVLTF.

In this sample, this clonotype is medium-sized. This chain connects TRBV28 to TRBJ2-7, with 7 bases identical to TRBD1. With 8 bases clipped from V and 2 bases from J, the junction kept 12 bases outside the gene matches. Per germline, CDR1 MDHEN and CDR2 SYDVKM. This CDR3 contains 15 residues. In DNA form, the CDR3 reads TGTGCCAGCCGCAGAGCCGGGGACAGACCCTACGAGCAGTACTTC. This codes for CASRRAGDRPYEQYF.